Presented here are 21 T cell receptor beta chains from one specimen sequenced in a study of Ad26.COV2.S vaccination and SARS-CoV-2 variants. The treatment here: about 20 received Ad26.COV2.S at low or high dose, single or two shots; roughly five received placebo; per-sample allocation not given. Sampling happened 63 days after the first vaccine or placebo injection. TCRdb's table, derived via immunoSEQ multiplex PCR, lists solely in-frame clones and lacks some. The data hold fewer than 900,000 clones, with roughly nine tenths observed a single time. The source was peripheral blood, collected in a trial of Ad26.COV2.S vaccine versus placebo. These receptors were collected from a person aged 18-60 years who received the Ad26.COV2.S COVID-19 vaccine or a placebo.

This chain joins TRBV14 and TRBJ1-4; the D gene is possibly TRBD1 (6 bases). This CDR3 has 13 amino acids. The germline V gene has CDR1 SGHDN and CDR2 FVKESK. V dropped 3 bases and J dropped 7 bases, with 9 bases sitting between them. For the CDR3, the DNA is TGTGCCAGCAGCCAGCAGGGGCGTGAAAAACTGTTTTTT. It specifies CASSQQGREKLFF.

J is TRBJ1-6 and V is TRBV30; D is undetermined. Trimming cost V 4 bases and J 9 bases, with 4 bases left between them. This CDR3 contains 10 residues. Germline lookup yields CDR1 GTSNPN and CDR2 SVGIG (reference sequence). The CDR3 bases are TGTGCCTGGACTATTTCACCCCTCCACTTT. Protein sequence: CAWTISPLHF.

The V and J genes are TRBV18 and TRBJ2-3, with D uncertain. The CDR3 is 15 residues long. V dropped 3 bases and J dropped 1 base, with 11 bases sitting between them. Germline values: CDR1 KGHSH, CDR2 LQKENI. DNA for the CDR3: TGTGCCAGCTCACCCGGCCCCGCCGGCACAGATACGCAGTATTTT. As protein: CASSPGPAGTDTQYF.

The chain uses TRBV29-1 and TRBJ2-7, with TRBD1 matching over 9 bases. J lost 0 bases, V lost 6 bases, and 3 bases had no gene match. The germline CDR1 and CDR2 sequences are SQVTM and ANQGSEA. This CDR3 comprises 13 residues. The CDR3 here is CSVTGGNSYEQYF. CDR3 coding DNA: TGCAGCGTAACAGGGGGCAACTCCTACGAGCAGTACTTC.

This rearrangement joins TRBV5-4 to TRBJ2-5; 8 positions match TRBD1. V shed 4 bases and J 4 bases; nucleotides not matched to a gene: 6. CDR1 and CDR2 (germline): SGHNT, YYREEE (reference sequence). The CDR3 covers 14 residues. The DNA of the CDR3 is TGTGCCAGCAGCCCGGAGACAGGGGCAGAGACCCAGTACTTC. Protein product: CASSPETGAETQYF.

This clone was observed a handful of times. The rearrangement joins TRBV15 to TRBJ2-7, with D unresolved. Germline CDR1 reads LNHNV; CDR2 reads YYDKDF (reference sequence). This CDR3 comprises 15 residues. V was cut by 0 bases and J by 2 bases, with 11 bases left in between. CDR3 sequence: CATSRDGDLAYEQYF. The CDR3 nucleotides are TGTGCCACCAGCAGAGATGGAGACTTAGCCTACGAGCAGTACTTC.

The rearrangement joins TRBV6-5 to TRBJ1-3; D remains unclear. Germline CDR1 reads MNHEY; CDR2 reads SVGAGI. The V end lost 2 bases, the J end lost 6 bases, and 8 bases lay between the germline ends. The CDR3 covers 13 residues. CDR3 in amino acids: CASSYTKENTIYF. The CDR3 DNA is TGTGCCAGCAGTTACACCAAGGAAAACACCATATATTTT.

The chain links TRBV19 to TRBJ1-4; TRBD1 is a possible D gene (6 bases). CDR3 length: 17 residues. Trimming removed 6 bases at V and 0 bases at J, with 17 bases between. Germline assignment: CDR1 LNHDA and CDR2 SQIVND (reference sequence). CDR3 in amino acids: CASSDPRGAATNEKLFF. In DNA form, the CDR3 reads TGTGCCAGTAGCGATCCCAGGGGAGCTGCAACTAATGAAAAACTGTTTTTT.

The chain combines TRBV19 with TRBJ2-1, with 11 bases matching TRBD2. Looked up from germline, CDR1 is LNHDA and CDR2 is SQIVND (reference sequence). The CDR3 totals 15 residues. Germline trimming cut 3 bases from V and 9 bases from J; bases unmatched to any gene: 7. The CDR3 region is CASSIIAGGPGEQFF. As DNA, the CDR3 is TGTGCCAGTAGTATTATAGCGGGAGGGCCGGGTGAGCAGTTCTTC.

J is TRBJ1-5 and V is TRBV19, with D perhaps matching TRBD1 (6 bases). The ends were cut back, 7 bases at V and 3 bases at J, with 16 bases in the middle. CDR3 length: 15 residues. Germline V lookup: CDR1 LNHDA, CDR2 SQIVND (reference sequence). DNA of the CDR3: TGTGCCAGTACTCCGGGACAAGGGTACAATCAGCCCCAGCATTTT. Translation gives CASTPGQGYNQPQHF. Full variable domain (rest looked up from reference TRBV19 and TRBJ1-5): DGGITQSPKYLFRKEGQNVTLSCEQNLNHDAMYWYRQDPGQGLRLIYYSQIVNDFQKGDIAEGYSVSREKKESFPLTVTSAQKNPTAFYLCASTPGQGYNQPQHFGDGTRLSIL.

The chain recombines TRBV9 with TRBJ2-5; unclear D gene. Germline loops: CDR1 SGDLS, CDR2 YYNGEE. The V end lost 1 base, the J end lost 5 bases, and 9 bases lay between the germline ends. The CDR3 spans 13 residues. The CDR3 protein is CASSVQDLETQYF. CDR3 in DNA: TGTGCCAGCAGCGTACAGGATTTGGAGACCCAGTACTTC.

The chain links TRBV6-5 to TRBJ2-7; 7 bases match TRBD2. V was clipped by 9 bases and J by 6 bases; unmatched bases: 14. Germline CDR1 is MNHEY and CDR2 is SVGAGI. The CDR3 is 14 residues long. Here the CDR3 DNA reads TGTGCCAGTGAAATTTGGGGGGGAAAGGGCGAGCAGTACTTC. Its translation: CASEIWGGKGEQYF.

The rearrangement links TRBV10-2 to TRBJ2-1; D remains unclear. The CDR3 extends over 12 amino acids. In germline, CDR1 is WSHSY, CDR2 SAAADI. Deletions cut 1 base from V and 4 bases from J, with 2 bases between. The CDR3 here is CASSEFYNEQFF. The CDR3, as DNA: TGCGCCAGCAGTGAGTTTTACAATGAGCAGTTCTTC.

As concerns this clone: A much larger clone is a single base away; this may be a read error. The chain is built from TRBV5-8 and TRBJ2-7, with D hard to call. CDR3 size: 11 residues. The germline gives CDR1 SGHTS, CDR2 YDEGEE. The V and J ends lost 0 bases and 2 bases respectively, with 0 bases between them. CDR3 DNA: TGTGCCAGCAGCTTGGCCTACGAGCAGTACTTC. It translates to CASSLAYEQYF.

The chain recombines TRBV19 with TRBJ1-2, with D unresolved. The CDR3 has 14 residues. The ends were cut back, 7 bases at V and 4 bases at J, with 16 bases in the middle. Germline V gene lookup returns CDR1 LNHDA and CDR2 SQIVND (reference sequence). The CDR3 sequence is CASILYRQSYGYTF. The CDR3 DNA sequence: TGTGCCAGTATTCTGTATAGACAAAGCTATGGCTACACCTTC. Based on the CDR3 plus reference TRBV19 and TRBJ1-2, the full variable domain is DGGITQSPKYLFRKEGQNVTLSCEQNLNHDAMYWYRQDPGQGLRLIYYSQIVNDFQKGDIAEGYSVSREKKESFPLTVTSAQKNPTAFYLCASILYRQSYGYTFGSGTRLTVV.

The chain combines TRBV7-6 with TRBJ1-5, with D perhaps matching TRBD1 (6 bases). CDR1 and CDR2 from the germline V gene are SGHVS and FNYEAQ. Trimming removed 6 bases at V and 2 bases at J, with 8 bases between. The CDR3 sequence is 13 residues long. The CDR3 coding sequence is TGTGCCAGCAGTGCAGGGGGCAATCAGCCCCAGCATTTT. Translated, it gives CASSAGGNQPQHF.

The chain recombines TRBV7-9 with TRBJ1-2; D gene uncertain. CDR3 length: 14 residues. Germline-derived CDR1 and CDR2 are SEHNR and FQNEAQ (reference sequence). Trimming removed 7 bases at V and 5 bases at J, with 17 bases between. The CDR3 nucleotides are TGTGCCAGCAATAGTCAGTGGGCAAATTATGGCTACACCTTC. As protein: CASNSQWANYGYTF.

This chain uses TRBV7-9 with TRBJ1-4, with D possibly being TRBD1 (6 bases). Between the trimmed V and J ends, which lost 8 bases and 1 base, there was a span of 17 bases. Germline loops: CDR1 SEHNR, CDR2 FQNEAQ (reference sequence). The CDR3 sequence is 16 residues long. The CDR3 DNA reads TGTGCCAGCCGTGCAAATTCACAGGGAACTAATGAAAAACTGTTTTTT. Encoded protein: CASRANSQGTNEKLFF.

There are a few counts of this clone. The chain combines TRBV20-1 with TRBJ1-2; D uncertain. CDR1 and CDR2 (germline): DFQATT, SNEGSKA (reference sequence). The V and J ends lost 7 bases and 7 bases respectively, with 7 bases between them. This CDR3 contains 9 residues. The CDR3 bases are TGCAGTGTCTACCGTGGCTACACCTTC. Translation: CSVYRGYTF.

This clone was counted once. This chain uses TRBV19 with TRBJ2-7; D gene unclear. The CDR3 runs to 13 residues. With 9 bases removed from V and 3 bases from J, the gap between germline ends came to 15 bases. Germline V lookup: CDR1 LNHDA, CDR2 SQIVND (reference sequence). CDR3: CASSLTPVYEQYF. CDR3 coding DNA: TGTGCCAGCTCTCTTACCCCAGTCTACGAGCAGTACTTC.

As for this clone: The identical CDR3 is also encoded by other nucleotide sequences in the sample. The chain couples TRBV24-1 to TRBJ2-5; possible D gene TRBD2, 5 bases. The CDR3 spans 13 residues. The V gene lost 0 bases and the J gene lost 4 bases, with 5 bases spanning the gap. Germline V gene lookup returns CDR1 KGHDR and CDR2 SFDVKD. The CDR3 is CATSDLRGETQYF. CDR3 sequence (DNA): TGTGCCACCAGTGATTTGCGGGGAGAGACCCAGTACTTC.